This T cell receptor (beta chain) originates from a study of blood T cell repertoires in COVID-19. TCRdb's table, derived via immunoSEQ multiplex PCR, lists solely in-frame clones and lacks some. Altogether around 400,000 clones are present, roughly 86% being singletons, with the ten largest covering 1.5% to 2%. The germline V and J ends were trimmed by 6 bases and 5 bases, with 14 bases remaining between them. Germline CDR1 and CDR2: KGHSH and LQKENI. CDR3 length: 14 residues. This clone appeared once. V gene TRBV18 combines with J gene TRBJ1-5; D ambiguous. The sequenced sample consisted of PBMCs or T cells enriched from blood (not recorded which). The TCR originated in a woman younger than 45 who had recovered from COVID-19. The CDR3 sequence is CASSPTSEDQPQHF. CDR3 in DNA: TGTGCCAGCTCTCCCACCAGTGAGGATCAGCCCCAGCATTTT.